A selection of T cell receptor beta chains follows, all from one sample in a study of CD8+CD57+ T cells in acquired aplastic anemia. Via MiXCR, TCRdb re-called the reads, giving one row per CDR3 protein. The sample holds about 160,000 distinct CDR3 sequences, more than 40% seen once. Specimen: sorted CD4+, CD8+, or CD8+CD57+ T cells (not recorded which) from PBMCs. The source of these receptors is a human donor with aplastic anemia. The CDR3 runs from the conserved cysteine through the conserved F or W. D genes are given only for firm matches. A row's size may be missing; if present it is once, few, many or a size class.

v_call,d_call,j_call,clone_size,cdr3_aa,cdr3_nt
TRBV4-3,NA,TRBJ2-3,many,CASSQVPTDTQYF,TGCGCCAGCAGCCAAGTCCCCACAGATACGCAGTATTTT
TRBV15,NA,TRBJ2-7,few,CATSRGLGVTSYEQYF,TGTGCCACCAGCAGAGGATTAGGGGTGACCTCCTACGAGCAGTACTTC
TRBV29-1,NA,TRBJ2-7,NA,CSVDVNSPAGEQYF,TGCAGCGTTGATGTTAACAGTCCCGCGGGCGAGCAGTACTTC
TRBV19,NA,TRBJ2-5,many,CASSGGPETQYF,TGTGCCAGTAGTGGGGGACCGGAGACCCAGTACTTC
TRBV7-9,NA,TRBJ2-7,NA,CASNGGTYEQYF,TGTGCCAGCAATGGGGGTACCTACGAGCAGTACTTC
TRBV25-1,NA,TRBJ1-4,many,CASSESWESEKLFF,TGTGCCAGCAGTGAATCGTGGGAGTCTGAAAAACTGTTTTTT
TRBV11-2,NA,TRBJ2-7,many,CASSLEGASDDTYEQYF,TGTGCCAGCAGCTTAGAAGGGGCATCGGACGACACCTACGAGCAGTACTTC
TRBV30,TRBD1,TRBJ2-7,NA,CAYLETGATYEQYF,TGTGCCTACCTAGAGACAGGGGCAACCTACGAGCAGTACTTC
TRBV2,NA,TRBJ1-5,NA,CASRGPGQPQHF,TGTGCCAGCAGAGGACCGGGGCAGCCCCAGCATTTT
TRBV5-5,TRBD1,TRBJ1-2,NA,CASSRPTGEYGYTF,TGTGCCAGCAGCCGACCTACAGGGGAGTATGGCTACACCTTC
TRBV15,TRBD1,TRBJ2-7,NA,CATSRNRDRDYEQYF,TGTGCCACCAGCAGGAACCGGGACAGGGACTACGAGCAGTACTTC
TRBV11-3,TRBD2,TRBJ2-7,many,CASSPRQLAGDFYEQYF,TGTGCCAGCAGCCCCCGACAACTAGCGGGAGATTTCTACGAGCAGTACTTC
TRBV4-3,NA,TRBJ2-7,many,CASSFGAGETYEQYF,TGCGCCAGCAGCTTCGGGGCAGGGGAGACCTACGAGCAGTACTTC
TRBV20-1,NA,TRBJ2-7,NA,CSASGAGVRTYEQYF,TGCAGTGCTAGTGGGGCAGGGGTTAGGACCTACGAGCAGTACTTC
TRBV19,NA,TRBJ1-1,NA,CASSMVGPEAFF,TGTGCCAGTAGTATGGTTGGGCCTGAAGCTTTCTTT
TRBV19,NA,TRBJ2-3,NA,CASTSRYTDTQYF,TGTGCCAGTACTAGCAGGTACACAGATACGCAGTATTTT
TRBV12-3/TRBV12-4,NA,TRBJ1-5,many,CASSPRWGAYQPQHF,TGTGCCAGCAGCCCGAGGTGGGGCGCATACCAGCCCCAGCATTTT
TRBV24-1,NA,TRBJ2-7,NA,CATSDTPGKRGIEQYF,TGTGCCACCAGTGACACACCGGGAAAAAGGGGGATCGAGCAGTACTTC
TRBV2,TRBD1,TRBJ1-5,NA,CASRGTGGYQPQHF,TGTGCCAGCAGGGGGACAGGGGGCTATCAGCCCCAGCATTTT
TRBV10-1,NA,TRBJ2-2,many,CASSESRGAGTGELFF,TGCGCCAGCAGTGAGTCGAGAGGGGCGGGCACCGGGGAGCTGTTTTTT
TRBV6-5,NA,TRBJ1-2,many,CASSSKAVAGYTF,TGTGCCAGCAGTTCCAAGGCGGTTGCTGGCTACACCTTC
TRBV25-1,NA,TRBJ1-4,few,CASSTGQTTNEKLFF,TGTGCCAGCAGTACTGGACAGACAACTAATGAAAAACTGTTTTTT
TRBV4-1,NA,TRBJ1-1,NA,CASSQVGGDAMGTEAFF,TGCGCCAGCAGCCAAGTTGGGGGGGACGCAATGGGCACTGAAGCTTTCTTT
TRBV24-1,NA,TRBJ2-7,many,CATSDSGDSSYEQYF,TGTGCCACCAGTGATTCGGGGGACAGTTCCTACGAGCAGTACTTC
TRBV2,NA,TRBJ1-1,NA,CASSEEKSTEAFF,TGTGCCAGCAGTGAAGAGAAGAGCACTGAAGCTTTCTTT
TRBV11-1,TRBD2,TRBJ2-1,NA,CASSLASGVVEQFF,TGTGCCAGCAGCTTAGCTAGCGGGGTAGTTGAGCAGTTCTTC
TRBV5-1,TRBD1,TRBJ2-1,NA,CASSLADRVVREQFF,TGCGCCAGCAGCTTGGCTGACAGGGTGGTGCGGGAGCAGTTCTTC
TRBV25-1,NA,TRBJ2-1,NA,CAILAQGNEQFF,TGTGCCATTCTCGCACAGGGCAATGAGCAGTTCTTC
TRBV2,NA,TRBJ2-2,NA,CASSTGRQNTGELFF,TGTGCCAGCAGTACCGGGAGACAGAACACCGGGGAGCTGTTTTTT
TRBV11-2,NA,TRBJ1-6,NA,CASSRDGRSSYNSPLHF,TGTGCCAGCAGCCGGGATGGTCGAAGCTCCTATAATTCACCCCTCCACTTT
TRBV5-6,TRBD2,TRBJ2-1,NA,CASSNSGGVVGNEQFF,TGTGCCAGCAGCAATAGCGGGGGGGTGGTTGGAAATGAGCAGTTCTTC
TRBV29-1,NA,TRBJ1-2,many,CSVRSNTEYGYTF,TGCAGCGTTAGGAGTAATACGGAATATGGCTACACCTTC
TRBV5-1,NA,TRBJ2-5,NA,CASSPRLATETQYF,TGCGCCAGCAGCCCACGGCTAGCGACGGAGACCCAGTACTTC
TRBV24-1,TRBD1,TRBJ2-4,few,CATSGDPTGGGGNIQYF,TGTGCCACCAGTGGAGACCCAACAGGGGGCGGGGGAAACATTCAGTACTTC
TRBV7-2,NA,TRBJ1-4,once,CASSFSEGGNEKLFF,TGTGCCAGCAGCTTCTCAGAGGGTGGTAATGAAAAACTGTTTTTT
TRBV2,NA,TRBJ1-5,NA,CASSVAGGNQPQHF,TGTGCCAGCAGCGTTGCGGGGGGGAATCAGCCCCAGCATTTT
TRBV10-3,NA,TRBJ1-2,few,CAISEGEGRYGYTF,TGTGCCATCAGTGAAGGAGAAGGGAGATATGGCTACACCTTC
TRBV7-2,NA,TRBJ2-7,NA,CASSLATSYEQYF,TGTGCCAGCAGCTTAGCGACTAGTTACGAGCAGTACTTC
TRBV25-1,NA,TRBJ1-1,NA,CASSSAYTEAFF,TGTGCCAGCAGTTCGGCCTACACTGAAGCTTTCTTT
TRBV2,NA,TRBJ2-2,NA,CASKYVANTGELFF,TGTGCCAGCAAGTATGTCGCGAACACCGGGGAGCTGTTTTTT
TRBV24-1,NA,TRBJ2-7,many,CATSDPSGYEQYF,TGTGCCACCAGTGACCCCTCGGGGTACGAGCAGTACTTC
TRBV10-2,TRBD1,TRBJ1-1,NA,CASRDRGPTEAFF,TGCGCCAGCAGGGACAGGGGGCCCACTGAAGCTTTCTTT
TRBV7-9,NA,TRBJ2-1,many,CASSPLEGSEQFF,TGTGCCAGCAGCCCCCTCGAGGGGTCGGAGCAGTTCTTC
TRBV4-1,NA,TRBJ1-1,many,CASSQGVSREEAFF,TGCGCCAGCAGCCAAGGCGTTTCCAGGGAAGAAGCTTTCTTT